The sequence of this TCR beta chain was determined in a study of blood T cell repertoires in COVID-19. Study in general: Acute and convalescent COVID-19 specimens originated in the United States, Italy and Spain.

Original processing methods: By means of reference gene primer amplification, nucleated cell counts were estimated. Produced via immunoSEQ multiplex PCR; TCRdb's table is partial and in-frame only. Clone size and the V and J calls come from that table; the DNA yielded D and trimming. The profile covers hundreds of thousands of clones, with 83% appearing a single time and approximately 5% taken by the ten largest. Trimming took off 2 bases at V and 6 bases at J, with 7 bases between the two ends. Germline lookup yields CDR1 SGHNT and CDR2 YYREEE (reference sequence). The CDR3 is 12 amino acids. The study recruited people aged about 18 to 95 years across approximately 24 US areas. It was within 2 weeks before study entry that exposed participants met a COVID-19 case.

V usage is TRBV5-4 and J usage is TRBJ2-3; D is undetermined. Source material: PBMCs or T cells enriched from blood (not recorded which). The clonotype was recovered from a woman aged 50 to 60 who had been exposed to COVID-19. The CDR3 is CASSFPADTQYF. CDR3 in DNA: TGTGCCAGCAGCTTTCCCGCGGATACGCAGTATTTT.